This entry is about one T cell receptor beta chain. The antigen remains undetermined. The sample is drawn from a study of cytomegalovirus exposure and HLA in healthy donors. Points from the study as a whole: TCR sequences were mostly rare, though some public TCRs occurred in many donors.

Germline V CDR1 and CDR2: SGHDT, YYEEEE. The CDR3 has 13 residues. V lost 0 bases and J 6 bases, leaving 9 bases between the germline ends. The assay was immunoSEQ multiplex PCR, and TCRdb's table has in-frame clones only and misses some. In the table there are over 250,000 clones, 80% to 90% of which are singletons. Sequenced material: PBMCs. The rearrangement joins TRBV5-6 to TRBJ1-1, with D perhaps TRBD1 (5 bases). The sequence derives from a woman aged 18-29 years in good health and CMV-seronegative. CDR3 bases: TGTGCCAGCAGCTTGGAGCGGGACGCTGAAGCTTTCTTT. Translated: CASSLERDAEAFF.